This TCR beta chain appears in the sequencing data of a study of blood T cells in healthy people across ages. About the research overall: Every two T cells gave about one barcoded beta molecule via template switching.

Findings of the study overall: Strong correlation linked observed beta diversity and percent naive T cells.

This clonotype was seen a single time. Its antigen is still unknown. Primed by a sample-barcoded 5' primer and a J-beta primer mix, a second PCR proceeded for 7 to 11 cycles. TCRdb ran MiXCR on the 5' RACE reads and lists one entry per CDR3 protein. The sample holds 1,100,000 or so distinct CDR3 sequences, more than 35% seen once. Germline values: CDR1 DFQATT, CDR2 SNEGSKA (reference sequence). The CDR3 extends over 18 amino acids. V dropped 0 bases and J dropped 0; count of bases not matched to a gene: 13. The J gene is TRBJ1-1, the V gene TRBV20-1, with TRBD1 matching over 7 bases. Sequencing used blood. The origin of this receptor is a woman aged 60 to 75 in good health. CDR3 region: CSARDQQGITLVNTEAFF. In DNA form, the CDR3 reads TGCAGTGCTAGAGATCAACAGGGGATCACCTTAGTGAACACTGAAGCTTTCTTT.